Listed below are T cell receptor beta chains from one sample, sequenced in a study of human thymus T cells. Here immunoSEQ multiplex PCR was the method, and the copy in TCRdb shows in-frame clones only, minus some. The data hold tens of thousands of clones, with roughly 96% observed a single time. Sequenced: thymus tissue. All receptors come from a girl less than two years old with a congenital heart defect but otherwise immunologically healthy. Both conserved end residues are part of each CDR3. Fields, in order: clone size, V gene, D gene, J gene, CDR3 DNA, CDR3 protein. A D gene is named only where the DNA matches it firmly. Size is omitted from some rows. Given values are once, few, many or a class for expanded clones.

>-|TRBV6-5|-|TRBJ1-4
TGTGCCAGCAGGCCTTGGGGTCCTAATGAAAAACTGTTTTTT
CASRPWGPNEKLFF
>-|TRBV5-1|-|TRBJ2-3
TGCGCCAGCAGCATAACAGCTACCAAAGCGGATACCGAGCAGACAGATACGCAGTATTTT
CASSITATKADTEQTDTQYF
>-|TRBV28|TRBD1|TRBJ1-5
TGTGCCAGTTCCCCCGGACAGGGAGCGATTGGCAATCAGCCCCAGCATTTT
CASSPGQGAIGNQPQHF
>-|TRBV6-4|-|TRBJ2-1
TGTGCCAGCAGTGACTCGGATCCCGGACGTCCGCTACGCCAGTTCTTC
CASSDSDPGRPLRQFF
>-|TRBV2|-|TRBJ2-3
TGTGCCAGCAGTCAGCCGGGGACCGCCACAGATACGCAGTATTTT
CASSQPGTATDTQYF
>-|TRBV29-1|TRBD1|TRBJ2-1
TGCAGCGCCGGACAGGGATTGCCCAATGAGCAGTTCTTC
CSAGQGLPNEQFF
>-|TRBV19|-|TRBJ1-1
TGTGCCAGTATGACAGTTATAATGAACACTGAAGCTTTCTTT
CASMTVIMNTEAFF
>-|TRBV7-2|-|TRBJ2-7
TGTGCCAGCAGCTTAAGGGCGGGCAGGACAACCTCCTACGAGCAGTACTTC
CASSLRAGRTTSYEQYF
>once|TRBV18|-|TRBJ1-1
TGTGCCAGCTCACCACTGGAGGGGAACACTGAAGCTTTCTTT
CASSPLEGNTEAFF
>-|TRBV5-6|-|TRBJ2-6
TGTGCCAGCAGGGCGGCGGGTGGAACTGGGGCCAACGTCCTGACTTTC
CASRAAGGTGANVLTF
>-|TRBV5-6|-|TRBJ2-3
TGTGCCAGCAGCTCCGACACAGATACGCAGTATTTT
CASSSDTDTQYF
>-|TRBV28|TRBD1|TRBJ2-2
TGTGCCAGCAGTTCCCGCTTCATTCGGCCGGGACAGGGACCCGGGGAGCTGTTTTTT
CASSSRFIRPGQGPGELFF
>-|TRBV10-1|-|TRBJ1-3
TGCGCCAGCAGTGGAGAGTACTCTGGAAACACCATATATTTT
CASSGEYSGNTIYF
>-|TRBV29-1|-|TRBJ1-1
TGCAGCGTTGAGGGGAGGAACACTGAAGCTTTCTTT
CSVEGRNTEAFF
>-|TRBV10-1|TRBD2|TRBJ2-7
TGCGCCAGCAGTGAGGGGGCCGGGACTAGCTACGAGCAGTACTTC
CASSEGAGTSYEQYF
>-|TRBV4-1|-|TRBJ2-3
TGCGCCAGCAGCCAAGTTAAGACTTGGGGGACAGATACGCAGTATTTT
CASSQVKTWGTDTQYF
>once|TRBV9|TRBD1|TRBJ2-7
TGTGCCAGCAGCGTAGCCCCGACAGGGAAGTACGAGCAGTACTTC
CASSVAPTGKYEQYF
>-|TRBV7-2|-|TRBJ1-1
TGTGCCAGCAGCGGGGGTGAAGCTTTCTTT
CASSGGEAFF
>-|TRBV5-1|TRBD2|TRBJ2-1
TGCGCCAGCAGCGTGGGACTAGCGGGAGAAAGGGCTTACAATGAGCAGTTCTTC
CASSVGLAGERAYNEQFF
>once|TRBV7-2|-|TRBJ2-1
TGTGCCAGCAGCGTCATCAGCAACGAGCAGTTCTTC
CASSVISNEQFF
>-|TRBV5-4|-|TRBJ2-6
TGTGCCAGCAGCTTGAAAGGCGTGAGACCGCAGAGCTCTGGGGCCAACGTCCTGACTTTC
CASSLKGVRPQSSGANVLTF
>-|TRBV5-6|-|TRBJ2-4
TGTGCCAGCAGCCGTATTCGTGGAGCCAAAAACATTCAGTACTTC
CASSRIRGAKNIQYF
>-|TRBV28|TRBD1|TRBJ1-5
TGTGCCAGCAGTTTAGTGACAGGGAGAAGCAATCAGCCCCAGCATTTT
CASSLVTGRSNQPQHF
>-|TRBV27|-|TRBJ2-6
TGTGCCAGCTCGACACCAAGAGGCGTCCTGACTTTC
CASSTPRGVLTF
>-|TRBV7-2|TRBD2|TRBJ2-1
TGTGCCAGCAGCTTAGTCTTACTAGCGGGTCTCAATGAGCAGTTCTTC
CASSLVLLAGLNEQFF
>-|TRBV28|TRBD2|TRBJ2-3
TGTGCCAGCAGTCCGGGACTAGCGAGTGGCCTGGGTCTGACAGATACGCAGTATTTT
CASSPGLASGLGLTDTQYF
>-|TRBV29-1|-|TRBJ2-3
TGCAGCGTTGACAAGGGGAGCACAGATACGCAGTATTTT
CSVDKGSTDTQYF
>-|TRBV10-3|TRBD2|TRBJ2-3
TGTGCCATCAGTGGTTTGGGGAGGACTAGCGGGGCACGAGACACAGATACGCAGTATTTT
CAISGLGRTSGARDTDTQYF
>-|TRBV27|TRBD1|TRBJ2-1
TGTGCCAGCAGTTTATCGGGGGACAGGAACAATGAGCAGTTCTTC
CASSLSGDRNNEQFF
>-|TRBV4-1|-|TRBJ2-3
TGCGCCAGCAGCCAAGCCCCCTCGGAAGATACGCAGTATTTT
CASSQAPSEDTQYF
>-|TRBV7-2|TRBD1|TRBJ1-5
TGTGCCAGCAGCGGCGGGACAGGGGGAGGGTATAGCAATCAGCCCCAGCATTTT
CASSGGTGGGYSNQPQHF
>-|TRBV15|TRBD1|TRBJ2-7
TGTGCCACCAGCAGCCTAGGGGGCCCCCCCTACGAGCAGTACTTC
CATSSLGGPPYEQYF
>once|TRBV6-1|-|TRBJ2-5
TGTGCCAGCACTCGGACAGTGTACCAAGAGACCCAGTACTTC
CASTRTVYQETQYF
>-|TRBV10-2|TRBD1|TRBJ1-2
TGCGCCAGCAGTGAGTGGACAGGGTGGATTTACTATGGCTACACCTTC
CASSEWTGWIYYGYTF
>-|TRBV5-4|-|TRBJ2-5
TGTGCCAGCAGCTTCAGGGAAGCTCAAGAGACCCAGTACTTC
CASSFREAQETQYF
>-|TRBV20-1|TRBD1|TRBJ2-7
TGCAGTGCTTATGGACAGGCCGAGCAGTACTTC
CSAYGQAEQYF
>-|TRBV19|-|TRBJ1-2
TGTGCCAGTAGTCCCCGGTCGAGTTCTAACTATGGCTACACCTTC
CASSPRSSSNYGYTF
>once|TRBV5-1|TRBD2|TRBJ2-3
TGCGCCAGCAGCTTGGAACTAGCGGAGCACCCTAGCACAGATACGCAGTATTTT
CASSLELAEHPSTDTQYF
>-|TRBV11-1|TRBD2|TRBJ2-5
TGTGCCAGCAGCTTAGGACTAGCGGGTGAGACCCAGTACTTC
CASSLGLAGETQYF
>-|TRBV15|-|TRBJ1-3
TGTGCCACCAGAGGCCCAGGGTCCCCTGGAAACACCATATATTTT
CATRGPGSPGNTIYF
>-|TRBV5-4|-|TRBJ2-1
TGTGCCAGCAGCCCCCCCTCGCGACCCCCCTCCAATGAGCAGTTCTTC
CASSPPSRPPSNEQFF
>-|TRBV10-3|-|TRBJ1-2
TGTGCCATCAGGCGGACCCTTCTGAACTATGGCTACACCTTC
CAIRRTLLNYGYTF
>-|TRBV10-3|-|TRBJ2-5
TGTGCCATCAGTGAGTCGGACGGACGAGGGGACTTC
CAISESDGRGDF
>-|TRBV2|-|TRBJ2-7
TGTGCCAGCAGTGAAGCTGTAACTGCTTTATACGAGCAGTACTTC
CASSEAVTALYEQYF
>-|TRBV6-5|-|TRBJ1-1
TGTGCCAGCAGTTACAGCCAGGGGACTGAAGCTTTCTTT
CASSYSQGTEAFF
>-|TRBV28|-|TRBJ1-5
TGTGCCAGCAACTTAAGGGGGGGCAATCAGCCCCAGCATTTT
CASNLRGGNQPQHF
>once|TRBV25-1|-|TRBJ1-4
TGTGCCAGCAGTGAATTGGGGGGTTGGGATGAAAAACTGTTTTTT
CASSELGGWDEKLFF
>-|TRBV7-9|-|TRBJ1-2
TGTGCCAGCAATGAAGATAACTATGGCTACACCTTC
CASNEDNYGYTF
>-|TRBV4-3|TRBD2|TRBJ2-7
TGCGCCAGCAGCCAAGATGATGGTAGCGGGAGCTACGAGCAGTACTTC
CASSQDDGSGSYEQYF
>once|TRBV9|-|TRBJ1-1
TGTGCCAGCAGCGTAGAGAACATGAACACTGAAGCTTTCTTT
CASSVENMNTEAFF
>-|TRBV28|TRBD1|TRBJ2-7
TGTGCCAGCAGTTTCGGGACAGGGGCCTACGAGCAGTACTTC
CASSFGTGAYEQYF
>-|TRBV7-9|TRBD1|TRBJ2-1
TGTGCCAGCAGCTTAGCTACCGGGACAGGGGCCTACAATGAGCAGTTCTTC
CASSLATGTGAYNEQFF
>-|TRBV5-4|-|TRBJ2-3
TGTGCCAGCAGCTTTGTCGGTGGGAGCACAGATACGCAGTATTTT
CASSFVGGSTDTQYF
>-|TRBV10-3|TRBD1|TRBJ2-7
TGTGCCATCAGTGGGGACAGGGGGCGGTACGAGCAGTACTTC
CAISGDRGRYEQYF
>-|TRBV4-3|-|TRBJ2-7
TGCGCCAGCAGCCAAGACGTCCCTACCTACGAGCAGTACTTC
CASSQDVPTYEQYF
>-|TRBV28|TRBD1|TRBJ2-1
TGTGCCAGCAGTAATAGACAGGGGAGAATCAATGAGCAGTTCTTC
CASSNRQGRINEQFF
>once|TRBV7-9|-|TRBJ2-7
TGTGCCAGCAGCCCTCCGGGCCTTTTTTCCTACGAGCAGTACTTC
CASSPPGLFSYEQYF
>-|TRBV29-1|-|TRBJ2-3
TGCAGCGTTGAAGATCCAGGGGCCACCTATACGCAGTATTTT
CSVEDPGATYTQYF
>-|TRBV7-6|TRBD2|TRBJ2-7
TGTGCCAGCAGCATGGGACTAGCGGTTTACTACGAGCAGTACTTC
CASSMGLAVYYEQYF
>-|TRBV27|-|TRBJ2-1
TGTGCCAGCAGTCCGGGTATGGTAAATGAGCAGTTCTTC
CASSPGMVNEQFF